This T cell receptor (beta chain) stems from a study of neoadjuvant anti-PD-1 for oral cavity cancer. At the level of the study: Patients without progression got a fourth dose around day 43. Study outcomes and limitations: After neoadjuvant nivolumab, PBMC T cell clonality was significantly higher in non-responders than responders. With a few patients per group, TCR findings need larger cohorts.

About this clone itself: The antigen remains undetermined.

Germline CDR1 MGHRA, CDR2 YSYEKL. V shed 4 bases, J shed 3 bases, and the junction held 17 bases outside the gene matches. This CDR3 is 18 amino acids long. PBMC libraries mostly used roughly 460 ng of input genomic DNA, with six replicates per sample. Profiled with immunoSEQ multiplex PCR; TCRdb holds only in-frame clones, not every one. This table has 50,000 to 65,000 clones, approximately 80% appearing once. The chain uses TRBV4-1 and TRBJ2-5, with 7 positions matching TRBD2. The starting material was PBMCs, obtained before nivolumab (anti-PD-1) treatment. The sequence was collected from a person between 35 and 79 years old with oral cavity squamous cell carcinoma. In DNA form, the CDR3 reads TGCGCCAGCAGCCGGCAGGTTAAGGGAGCGGGACTGGAAGAGACCCAGTACTTC. Residues: CASSRQVKGAGLEETQYF.